This T cell receptor (beta chain) was sequenced in a study of T-cell memory formation after mild COVID-19. The germline V gene encodes CDR1 LNHDA and CDR2 SQIVND (reference sequence). Trimming removed 8 bases at V and 4 bases at J, with 8 bases between. The CDR3 contains 11 residues. Study conclusions and caveats: The study found balanced CD4/CD8 in clones contracting day 15 to 85 and a CD4+ lean in later expanders.

This clonotype has a handful of counts. The antigen remains unidentified. Constant-segment primers were used for 5'RACE, and the resulting TCR alpha and TCR beta cDNA libraries carried sample barcodes and UMIs. TCRdb independently ran MiXCR on the 5' RACE reads; one entry per CDR3 protein. The profile shows over 30,000 distinct CDR3 sequences, about an eighth of them singletons. This receptor was obtained from a man between 18 and 35 years old who had mild COVID-19 (a few samples of this study predate the infection). Cell type and time point are not known. The sequenced material came from PBMCs or a T cell subset sorted from them (not recorded which). The genes are TRBV19 and TRBJ1-1; D unclear. This CDR3 is CASQVSTEAFF. The CDR3 region has the DNA TGTGCCAGTCAGGTGAGCACTGAAGCTTTCTTT.